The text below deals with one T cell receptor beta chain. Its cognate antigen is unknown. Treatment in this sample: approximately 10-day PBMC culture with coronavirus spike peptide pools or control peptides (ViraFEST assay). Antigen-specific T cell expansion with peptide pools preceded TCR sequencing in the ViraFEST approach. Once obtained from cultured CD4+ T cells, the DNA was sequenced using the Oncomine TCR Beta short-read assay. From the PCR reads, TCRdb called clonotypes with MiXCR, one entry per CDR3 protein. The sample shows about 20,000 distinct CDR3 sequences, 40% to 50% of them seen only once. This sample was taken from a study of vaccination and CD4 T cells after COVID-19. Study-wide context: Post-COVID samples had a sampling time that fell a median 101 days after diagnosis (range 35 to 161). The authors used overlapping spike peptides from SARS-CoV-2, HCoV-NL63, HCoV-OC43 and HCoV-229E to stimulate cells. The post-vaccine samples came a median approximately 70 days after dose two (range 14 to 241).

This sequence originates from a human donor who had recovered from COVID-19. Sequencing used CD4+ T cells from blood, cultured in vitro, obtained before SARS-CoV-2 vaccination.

CDR3 in DNA: TGTGCCAGCAGCGCGACCCGGGCAGCAACAGATACGCAGTATTTT. It is translated as CASSATRAATDTQYF. The rearrangement joins TRBV11-3 to TRBJ2-3, with D unresolved. The germline V and J ends were trimmed by 5 bases and 3 bases, with 15 bases remaining between them. Germline CDR1 SGHNT, CDR2 YENEEA. This CDR3 has 15 residues.